Listed below are T cell receptor beta chains from one sample, sequenced in a study of cytomegalovirus exposure and HLA in healthy donors. Only in-frame clones appear in the TCRdb table, and some are missing; sequencing was by immunoSEQ multiplex PCR. The repertoire has about 140,000 clones, about 83% of them found once; the top ten carry more than 4%. Specimen: PBMCs. The receptors stem from a woman aged 30 to 39 in good health and CMV-seronegative. Each CDR3 is given with its conserved first and last residue. The D gene is left open where the match is weak. The size field is filled for only some rows; it gives once, few, many or a size class.

>once|TRBD1|TRBV27|TRBJ2-7
CASSLSTGGRSYEQYF
TGTGCCAGCAGTTTATCAACAGGGGGGCGGTCCTACGAGCAGTACTTC
>NA|NA|TRBV6-5|TRBJ2-1
CASSYLSGTLYNEQFF
TGTGCCAGCAGTTACCTATCCGGGACACTCTACAATGAGCAGTTCTTC
>NA|TRBD1|TRBV6-6|TRBJ2-7
CASGTDSYEQYF
TGTGCCAGCGGGACAGACTCCTACGAGCAGTACTTC
>NA|TRBD2|TRBV28|TRBJ2-2
CASSLGGAWGTGELFF
TGTGCCAGCAGTTTGGGAGGGGCGTGGGGCACCGGGGAGCTGTTTTTT
>NA|NA|TRBV7-6|TRBJ2-4
CASSLWGTLAKNIQYF
TGTGCCAGCAGCCTCTGGGGGACTCTAGCCAAAAACATTCAGTACTTC
>NA|TRBD1|TRBV28|TRBJ1-6
CASSLSTGGHRSPLHF
TGTGCCAGCAGTTTATCGACAGGGGGCCACCGATCACCCCTCCACTTT
>NA|NA|TRBV7-2|TRBJ2-5
CASSAGSGETQYF
TGTGCCAGCAGCGCCGGCTCCGGGGAGACCCAGTACTTC
>NA|TRBD1|TRBV6-5|TRBJ2-5
CASSYSNRGLQETQYF
TGTGCCAGCAGTTACTCGAACAGGGGCCTACAAGAGACCCAGTACTTC
>once|TRBD1|TRBV5-1|TRBJ1-1
CASSLFRGLEAFF
TGCGCCAGCAGCTTATTCAGGGGGCTTGAAGCTTTCTTT
>NA|NA|TRBV10-3|TRBJ2-1
CAISERLRAGRGNEQFF
TGTGCCATCAGTGAACGCCTAAGGGCGGGCAGGGGCAATGAGCAGTTCTTC
>NA|NA|TRBV21-1|TRBJ2-7
CASSKVGGLRRERPHSYEQYF
TGTGCCAGCAGCAAAGTCGGAGGGCTCCGGCGGGAGCGGCCCCACTCCTACGAGCAGTACTTC
>NA|NA|TRBV28|TRBJ1-2
CASSDPRLGGYTF
TGTGCCAGCAGTGATCCGAGGCTAGGAGGCTACACCTTC
>NA|TRBD1|TRBV6-6|TRBJ1-3
CASTTVGQGRINIYF
TGTGCCAGCACTACGGTCGGACAGGGGCGTATCAACATATATTTT
>once|NA|TRBV28|TRBJ1-2
CASSFPLAGDYGYTF
TGTGCCAGCAGTTTCCCCCTGGCAGGGGACTATGGCTACACCTTC
>once|TRBD1|TRBV9|TRBJ1-1
CASGQGWNTEAFF
TGTGCCAGCGGACAGGGATGGAACACTGAAGCTTTCTTT
>NA|NA|TRBV5-1|TRBJ1-1
CASSLGMNTEAFF
TGCGCCAGCAGCTTGGGTATGAACACTGAAGCTTTCTTT
>NA|TRBD1|TRBV5-1|TRBJ2-5
CASSLYRGQETQYF
TGCGCCAGCAGCTTATACAGGGGGCAAGAGACCCAGTACTTC
>NA|NA|TRBV28|TRBJ1-1
CASTGDTESFF
TGTGCCAGCACAGGGGACACTGAATCTTTCTTT
>NA|TRBD1|TRBV28|TRBJ2-7
CASSSTGGGYEQYF
TGTGCCAGCAGCTCGACAGGGGGCGGCTACGAGCAGTACTTC